The subject of this entry is one T cell receptor (beta chain). The data are from a study of Ad26.COV2.S vaccination and SARS-CoV-2 variants. As for the study in general: Intramuscular Ad26.COV2.S at 5x10^10 or 1x10^11 viral particles.

The sample's treatment: around 19 received Ad26.COV2.S at low or high dose, single or two shots; roughly 5 received placebo; per-sample allocation not given. Samples came from day 63 after the first vaccine or placebo injection. Boston hosted the donor, who was an adult aged 18-55 years. The method was immunoSEQ multiplex PCR; TCRdb's version includes in-frame clones alone and lacks a portion of them. Among some 480,000 clones, around 88% were seen once, and the ten largest hold around 13%. V shed 1 base and J shed 6 bases, with 14 bases lying between them. The CDR3 has 15 amino acids. Germline V gene lookup returns CDR1 SGHTA and CDR2 FQGNSA.

The TCR was taken from a person between 18 and 60 years old who received the Ad26.COV2.S COVID-19 vaccine or a placebo. The chain combines TRBV7-2 with TRBJ2-3; D is undetermined. The sample here was peripheral blood, taken in a trial of Ad26.COV2.S vaccine versus placebo. The CDR3 protein is CASSLGPTKTDTQYF. The CDR3 DNA is TGTGCCAGCAGCTTAGGTCCCACCAAAACGGATACGCAGTATTTT.